This record covers a single T cell receptor beta chain. Its antigen remains unknown. PCR employed 60 Vbeta and 13 Jbeta primers. Assay: immunoSEQ multiplex PCR; the TCRdb copy retains only in-frame clones and omits some. Of approximately 130,000 clones listed, about 78% are singletons. These data originate in a study of cytomegalovirus exposure and HLA in healthy donors. Regarding the study as a whole: Most CMV-associated TCR beta chains appeared HLA-restricted in a later analysis. Reportedly, cytomegalovirus status was diagnosed with high sensitivity and specificity. Previously analyzed data showed that most TCR beta V segments were productive at a frequency of about 90% or about 30%. Across HLA loci, a later analysis found differing TCR association rates, with DRB1 most and HLA-C fewest.

Germline lookup yields CDR1 LNHDA and CDR2 SQIVND (reference sequence). The V and J ends lost 6 bases and 4 bases, in that order; junction bases with no gene match: 14. This CDR3 spans 17 amino acids. The sequence was collected from a human donor in good health. The chain links TRBV19 to TRBJ2-3, with 9 bases fitting TRBD1. Sequencing input: PBMCs. CDR3 nucleotides: TGTGCCAGTAGCCGACTCATAGGACAGGGGAGCGCAGATACGCAGTATTTT. It specifies CASSRLIGQGSADTQYF.